This T cell receptor beta chain emerged from a study of T cells after somatic rescue of genetic block (dated by TCRdb to the early 2020s). Broadly, across the study: What the study looked at was long-term robustness, specifically in a T-cell system that came about through somatic rescue of a genetic block in T-cell development.

The library was generated by the immunoSEQ multiplex PCR assay. TCRdb provides this immuneACCESS table in a form limited to in-frame rearrangements. Some clones are lacking; in checked studies, under half of them reflect an unresolved V gene, and why the rest are absent is not known. The sample table lists 14,000 to 15,000 clones, just over 70% of them with a count of one. About 14% of the sample lies in the top ten. Trimming costs V 4 bases and J 5 bases, and their ends lie 20 bases apart. There are 16 amino acids in the CDR3, from cysteine to phenylalanine inclusive. The kept DNA is CDR3 alone, 48 bases in frame from the first base. Per the germline V gene, SGHVS is the CDR1 and FQNEAQ is the CDR2. As to this clone: The antigen it recognizes is unknown. Base qualities are not recorded, but no much larger clone differs from it by a single base.

The chain couples TRBV7-8 to TRBJ1-2, with the D gene call left open. This TCR derives from a boy aged 5-17 years. Sequenced sample: peripheral blood mononuclear cells (PBMCs). The nucleotides read TGTGCCAGCAGCTCCCGGGCCCCCCCCTCCCTTTATGGCTACACCTTC. It translates as CASSSRAPPSLYGYTF.